Following are 28 T cell receptor beta chains from one sample sequenced in a study of T cell repertoires in cytomegalovirus infection. Their antigen targets remain unknown. Via MiXCR, TCRdb re-called the reads, giving one row per CDR3 protein. The sample has 650,000 to 900,000 distinct CDR3 sequences, around 29% seen once. Sequenced here: cultured CD8+ T cells from PBMCs, sampled from culture after CMV antigen stimulation. Source of these receptors: a human donor in good health (CMV status not recorded). Some clones in this sample may be carry-over from other donors' samples.

The chain joins TRBV27 to TRBJ1-6, with D uncertain. The CDR3 length is 15 residues. The ends were cut back, 3 bases at V and 5 bases at J, with 11 bases in the middle. CDR1 and CDR2 from the germline V gene are MNHEY and SMNVEV (reference sequence). The CDR3 coding sequence is TGTGCCAGCAGTTTTGTAGGGATGGATAATTCACCCCTCCACTTT. The encoded protein is CASSFVGMDNSPLHF.

This clonotype has only one observation. A read error may produce the germline difference seen at one junction end. This sequence joins TRBV19 and TRBJ1-3; 8 bases align to TRBD1. This CDR3 comprises 15 residues. Per germline, CDR1 LNHDA and CDR2 SQIVND (reference sequence). In DNA, the CDR3 is TGTGCCAGTAGTACCCCAGGGGGCTCTGGAAACACCCTATATTTT. Translation: CASSTPGGSGNTLYF.

The table lists this clonotype with a few counts. The genes are TRBV27 and TRBJ2-7, with TRBD1 matching over 10 bases. Per germline, CDR1 MNHEY and CDR2 SMNVEV (reference sequence). The CDR3 is made up of 16 amino acids. J gave up 4 bases and V 0 bases, and 6 bases lay outside the gene matches. CDR3 loop: CASSLSLGQGRYEQYF. The CDR3, as DNA: TGTGCCAGCAGTTTATCGTTGGGACAGGGGAGATACGAGCAGTACTTC.

This clonotype was detected only a few times. V and J are TRBV5-5 and TRBJ2-1, with D possibly being TRBD2 (6 bases). Germline V CDR1 and CDR2: SGHKS, YYEKEE (reference sequence). The ends were cut back, 0 bases at V and 8 bases at J, with 24 bases in the middle. The CDR3 length is 18 residues. The CDR3 coding sequence is TGTGCCAGCAGCTTGGCCGTTGCGGGGAACAACCCGGGAGATGAGCAGTTCTTC. Protein: CASSLAVAGNNPGDEQFF.

This rearrangement joins TRBV27 to TRBJ1-6; unclear D gene. Germline V CDR1 and CDR2: MNHEY, SMNVEV (reference sequence). The CDR3 is 17 amino acids. Trimming shortened V by 5 bases and J by 1 base, and 15 bases separated the two germline ends. CDR3 coding DNA: TGTGCCAGCAGTCCCCACTCGACGAGTTCCTATAATTCACCCCTCCACTTT. Amino acid sequence: CASSPHSTSSYNSPLHF.

This clonotype was seen a handful of times. This chain uses TRBV7-9 with TRBJ2-7; 10 nucleotides agree with TRBD1. The CDR3 has 15 residues. Per the germline V gene, CDR1 is SEHNR and CDR2 is FQNEAQ (reference sequence). V lost 5 bases, J lost 0 bases, and 4 bases stayed unmatched. CDR3 amino acids: CASSPGQGPSYEQYV. CDR3 nucleotide sequence: TGTGCCAGCAGCCCGGGACAGGGGCCCTCCTACGAGCAGTACGTC.

Ten or more counts support this clonotype. The chain carries TRBV5-4 and TRBJ2-5, with D uncertain. Germline V gene data show CDR1 as SGHNT and CDR2 as YYREEE (reference sequence). The ends were cut back, 4 bases at V and 3 bases at J, with 10 bases in the middle. The CDR3 is 13 residues long. The CDR3: CASSPISKETQYF. In DNA, the CDR3 is TGTGCCAGCAGCCCCATCAGTAAAGAGACCCAGTACTTC.

This clonotype has only a few counts. This chain uses TRBV2 with TRBJ1-1; D uncertain. The V end lost 4 bases, the J end lost 2 bases, and 5 bases lay between the germline ends. The CDR3 consists of 12 residues. Per germline, CDR1 SNHLY and CDR2 FYNNEI. CDR3 amino acids: CASSGYNTEAFF. The CDR3, as DNA: TGTGCCAGCAGTGGATACAACACTGAAGCTTTCTTT.

The V gene is TRBV20-1, the J gene TRBJ2-7, with TRBD2 matching 8 bases. CDR1 and CDR2 (germline): DFQATT, SNEGSKA (reference sequence). Germline trimming cut 2 bases from V and 3 bases from J; bases unmatched to any gene: 18. The CDR3 is made up of 18 amino acids. The CDR3 region is CSARPKTSVAFGDYEQYF. Written as DNA, the CDR3 is TGCAGTGCTAGACCTAAGACTAGCGTCGCTTTCGGGGACTACGAGCAGTACTTC.

Regarding this clonotype: As the CDR3 is not closed by the conserved phenylalanine or tryptophan, this likely results from a read error. The chain is built from TRBV9 and TRBJ1-1; D is perhaps TRBD1 (5 bases). CDR1 is SGDLS, CDR2 YYNGEE, per germline. This CDR3 has 12 amino acids. V dropped 4 bases and J dropped 5 bases, with 9 bases sitting between them. This CDR3 is CASSRGRTEAFL. Here the CDR3 DNA reads TGTGCCAGCAGCCGGGGCAGGACTGAAGCTTTCCTT.

In this sample, this clonotype turned up a few times. CDR3 sequence: CASSLGRAGVGDTQYF. The CDR3 nucleotides read TGTGCCAGCAGCCTAGGGAGAGCGGGGGTCGGGGATACGCAGTATTTT. J is TRBJ2-3 and V is TRBV27; 8 positions match TRBD2. The CDR3 extends over 16 amino acids. V shed 6 bases and J 6 bases; nucleotides not matched to a gene: 14. CDR1 and CDR2 (germline): MNHEY, SMNVEV (reference sequence).

The J gene is TRBJ1-4, the V gene TRBV12-3 or TRBV12-4; TRBD1 aligns across 7 bases. The V gene end was trimmed by 4 bases and the J gene end by 4 bases; junction bases not matched to a gene: 9. This CDR3 is 16 amino acids long. The CDR3 spells CASSSQGDGHNEKLFF. For the CDR3, the DNA is TGTGCCAGCAGTTCCCAGGGGGACGGGCATAATGAAAAACTGTTTTTT.

This sequence joins TRBV6-6 and TRBJ2-3; D remains unclear. The germline CDR1 and CDR2 sequences are MNHNY and SVGAGI (reference sequence). CDR3 size: 15 residues. Trimming cost V 3 bases and J 6 bases, with 16 bases left between them. This CDR3 is CASSYTQAARDTQYF. DNA for the CDR3: TGTGCCAGCAGTTATACCCAGGCAGCCAGGGATACGCAGTATTTT.

This chain connects TRBV28 to TRBJ2-3; D gene uncertain. Trimming took off 8 bases at V and 6 bases at J, with 6 bases between the two ends. The CDR3 length is 10 residues. The V gene's germline CDR1 is MDHEN and CDR2 SYDVKM. CDR3 DNA: TGTGCCAGCGCCGATGATACGCAGTATTTT. Translating it yields CASADDTQYF.

The chain uses TRBV4-3 and TRBJ2-3; D call uncertain. From germline, CDR1 is LGHNA and CDR2 YSLEER. V lost 0 bases to trimming and J lost 2 bases, with 9 bases between them. The CDR3 length is 15 residues. This CDR3 is CASSQDKTVTDTQYF. In DNA, the CDR3 is TGCGCCAGCAGCCAAGATAAGACGGTCACAGATACGCAGTATTTT.

The chain couples TRBV7-9 to TRBJ2-2; 9 bases are shared with TRBD1. After removal of 5 bases from V and 4 bases from J, the junction contained 5 bases not matched to a gene. Germline V gene lookup returns CDR1 SEHNR and CDR2 FQNEAQ (reference sequence). The CDR3 is 15 residues long. The CDR3 region has the DNA TGTGCCAGCAGCCGCGGACAGGGGACCACCGGGGAGCTGTTTTTT. Translation gives CASSRGQGTTGELFF.

This clonotype appeared many times. The chain is built from TRBV12-5 and TRBJ1-2; D might be TRBD1 (5 bases). The CDR3 has 18 residues. V was shortened by 2 bases and J by 5 bases, with 24 bases between the two germline ends. The germline V gene encodes CDR1 LGHNT and CDR2 FRNRAP. CDR3 in DNA: TGTGCTAGTGGTTTGACTTTTGACGGGGGAAGTTTTCGGTATGGCTACACCTTC. Amino acid sequence: CASGLTFDGGSFRYGYTF.

V usage is TRBV6-5 and J usage is TRBJ1-1; TRBD1 matches at 7 bases. Germline loops: CDR1 MNHEY, CDR2 SVGAGI. With V trimmed by 0 bases and J by 2 bases, 6 bases remained unmatched. CDR3 size: 16 residues. The CDR3 DNA follows: TGTGCCAGCAGTTACTCAAGGGGGCTGAGAAACACTGAAGCTTTCTTT. Protein sequence: CASSYSRGLRNTEAFF.

The gene calls are TRBV11-2 and TRBJ2-7; TRBD1 might be the D (6 bases). The length of the CDR3 is 13 residues. Per germline, CDR1 SGHAT and CDR2 FQNNGV. Trimming removed 5 bases from V and 7 bases from J, with 15 bases in between. CDR3 in amino acids: CASSVGQSGEQYV. The CDR3 DNA reads as TGTGCCAGCAGCGTAGGACAGTCAGGAGAGCAGTACGTC.

The genes are TRBV7-8 and TRBJ1-2; D remains unclear. Germline lookup yields CDR1 SGHVS and CDR2 FQNEAQ. This CDR3 has 16 residues. V lost 5 bases and J lost 5, with 21 bases in between. The CDR3 DNA sequence: TGTGCCAGCAGCCCTCTCCGGATGGTCTGGTTATATGGCTACACCTTC. Amino acids: CASSPLRMVWLYGYTF.

This chain joins TRBV7-9 and TRBJ2-3, with a possible D match to TRBD2 (5 bases). The ends were cut back, 5 bases at V and 0 bases at J, with 9 bases in the middle. The germline CDR1 and CDR2 sequences are SEHNR and FQNEAQ (reference sequence). The CDR3 sequence is 14 residues long. CDR3 amino acids: CASSMRASTDTQYF. DNA of the CDR3: TGTGCCAGCAGCATGAGGGCTAGCACAGATACGCAGTATTTT.

In its sample, this clonotype was seen many times. The chain has TRBV7-2 and TRBJ2-3; 9 nucleotides agree with TRBD2. The CDR3 covers 16 residues. CDR1 and CDR2 from the germline V gene are SGHTA and FQGNSA. The V and J ends lost 1 base and 2 bases, in that order; junction bases with no gene match: 4. CDR3 sequence reads: CASSLGGGGYTDTQYF. DNA for the CDR3: TGTGCCAGCAGCTTAGGCGGGGGGGGGTACACAGATACGCAGTATTTT.

The chain recombines TRBV7-9 with TRBJ2-3; D is unresolved. Germline-derived CDR1 and CDR2 are SEHNR and FQNEAQ (reference sequence). The CDR3 sequence is 14 residues long. V shed 6 bases and J shed 2 bases, with 12 bases lying between them. Written as DNA, the CDR3 is TGTGCCAGCAGGGTCCCCGTCCCCACAGATACGCAGTATTTT. Its protein product is CASRVPVPTDTQYF.

This clonotype was detected a few times. The chain employs TRBV4-3 and TRBJ1-1; 9 nucleotides match TRBD1. In germline, CDR1 is LGHNA, CDR2 YSLEER. The junction had 19 bases not matched to a gene; V was cut back by 8 bases and J by 6 bases. The CDR3 is 17 amino acids. The CDR3 sequence is CASAPSYPGTGYAEAFF. The CDR3 nucleotides are TGCGCCAGCGCTCCATCTTACCCGGGGACAGGGTACGCTGAAGCTTTCTTT.

Only one count was recorded for this clonotype. The chain is built from TRBV10-3 and TRBJ2-1; D is ambiguous. Trimming removed 6 bases from V and 3 bases from J, with 6 bases in between. Per germline, CDR1 ENHRY and CDR2 SYGVKD. The CDR3 is 12 amino acids. The CDR3 protein is CAIRTNYNEQFF. The CDR3 DNA follows: TGTGCCATCAGGACAAACTACAATGAGCAGTTCTTC.

The chain joins TRBV11-2 to TRBJ1-6; D is uncertain. V lost 4 bases, J lost 0 bases, and 13 bases lay in between. From germline, CDR1 is SGHAT and CDR2 FQNNGV. The CDR3 sequence is 17 residues long. The CDR3 loop reads CASSWTAASSYNSPLHF. The CDR3 DNA is TGTGCCAGCAGCTGGACGGCCGCGAGCTCCTATAATTCACCCCTCCACTTT.

The V and J genes are TRBV6-6 and TRBJ2-2; D unresolved. Germline CDR1 is MNHNY and CDR2 is SVGAGI (reference sequence). This CDR3 is built from 16 residues. The ends were cut back, 5 bases at V and 0 bases at J, with 13 bases in the middle. CDR3 protein: CASSLQESPNTGELFF. For the CDR3, the DNA is TGTGCCAGCAGTCTTCAGGAATCTCCGAACACCGGGGAGCTGTTTTTT.

The chain uses TRBV7-8 and TRBJ1-5; D may be TRBD1 (6 bases). The CDR3 loop spans 15 amino acids. Germline V gene data show CDR1 as SGHVS and CDR2 as FQNEAQ. V was pared by 1 base and J by 6 bases, with 13 bases between. Here the CDR3 reads CASSLERGGAQPQHF. CDR3 DNA sequence: TGTGCCAGCAGCTTAGAAAGGGGGGGGGCTCAGCCCCAGCATTTT.